Following are 27 T cell receptor beta chains from one sample sequenced in a study of blood T cell repertoires in COVID-19. Clones were read by immunoSEQ multiplex PCR, and TCRdb kept only the in-frame ones, dropping some. This sample has 250,000 to 400,000 clones, with around 87% found just once. Material: PBMCs or T cells enriched from blood (not recorded which). The receptors were sampled from a woman in her 30s who had recovered from COVID-19.

J is TRBJ2-3 and V is TRBV9, with 8 nucleotides matching TRBD2. V lost 2 bases to trimming and J lost 5 bases; unmatched junction nucleotides: 4. The germline V gene encodes CDR1 SGDLS and CDR2 YYNGEE. The CDR3 covers 14 residues. The CDR3 DNA reads TGTGCCAGCAGCGTGGGACTAGAGAGAGATACGCAGTATTTT. This encodes CASSVGLERDTQYF. Full variable domain (outside the CDR3, taken from reference TRBV9 and TRBJ2-3): DSGVTQTPKHLITATGQRVTLRCSPRSGDLSVYWYQQSLDQGLQFLIQYYNGEERAKGNILERFSAQQFPDLHSELNLSSLELGDSALYFCASSVGLERDTQYFGPGTRLTVL.

As DNA, the CDR3 is TGTGCCAGCAGTTTATACATGGGCCCCTACAATGAGCAGTTCTTC. It codes for CASSLYMGPYNEQFF. The chain carries TRBV27 and TRBJ2-1; no reliable D call. The germline V and J ends were trimmed by 1 base and 2 bases, with 9 bases remaining between them. Germline CDR1 is MNHEY and CDR2 is SMNVEV (reference sequence). The CDR3 extends over 15 amino acids.

The chain links TRBV5-1 to TRBJ2-7; 7 nucleotides agree with TRBD1. The trim removed 1 base at V and 3 bases at J, leaving 4 bases unmatched. Germline values: CDR1 SGHRS, CDR2 YFSETQ. The CDR3 is 14 residues long. The CDR3 coding sequence is TGCGCCAGCAGCTTGAGGCAGGGGGTCTACGAGCAGTACTTC. It translates to CASSLRQGVYEQYF.

This chain joins TRBV2 and TRBJ1-1; D is possibly TRBD1 (5 bases). V dropped 11 bases and J dropped 8 bases, with 30 bases sitting between them. Germline V gene sequence: CDR1 SNHLY, CDR2 FYNNEI. The CDR3 consists of 16 residues. The DNA for the CDR3 is TGTGCCTCCACACCCCGAGGCGACAGATATACGACCGAAGCTTTCTTT. Its protein product is CASTPRGDRYTTEAFF.

The genes are TRBV2 and TRBJ1-5; D is unresolved. V gave up 6 bases and J gave up 6 bases, with 12 bases separating them. The CDR3 consists of 13 residues. The germline gives CDR1 SNHLY, CDR2 FYNNEI. The CDR3 spells CASRRGGGQPQHF. CDR3 bases: TGTGCCAGCAGACGGGGTGGAGGTCAGCCCCAGCATTTT. The variable domain in full, completed from reference TRBV2 and TRBJ1-5, reads EPEVTQTPSHQVTQMGQEVILRCVPISNHLYFYWYRQILGQKVEFLVSFYNNEISEKSEIFDDQFSVERPDGSNFTLKIRSTKLEDSAMYFCASRRGGGQPQHFGDGTRLSIL.

This sequence joins TRBV19 and TRBJ1-2; unclear D gene. CDR3 length equals 15 residues. The germline CDR1 and CDR2 sequences are LNHDA and SQIVND (reference sequence). Trimming left V 7 bases short and J 4 bases short, with 19 bases between. CDR3: CASTLSGPQLYGYTF. CDR3 bases: TGTGCCAGTACTCTTAGCGGTCCCCAACTCTATGGCTACACCTTC.

The chain joins TRBV2 to TRBJ1-5; 8 bases match TRBD1. Germline V CDR1 and CDR2: SNHLY, FYNNEI. V shed 5 bases and J 6 bases; nucleotides not matched to a gene: 9. The CDR3 spans 15 residues. The CDR3 here is CASSLRTGSPQPQHF. The DNA for the CDR3 is TGTGCCAGCAGTCTTAGGACAGGGAGCCCTCAGCCCCAGCATTTT. The full variable domain, in which reference TRBV2 and TRBJ1-5 provide the parts outside the CDR3, is EPEVTQTPSHQVTQMGQEVILRCVPISNHLYFYWYRQILGQKVEFLVSFYNNEISEKSEIFDDQFSVERPDGSNFTLKIRSTKLEDSAMYFCASSLRTGSPQPQHFGDGTRLSIL.

V and J are TRBV7-7 and TRBJ2-2; TRBD2 is a possible D gene (5 bases). Trimming pared 5 bases from V and 1 base from J, leaving 8 bases between. Germline V CDR1 and CDR2: SSHAT, FNYEAQ (reference sequence). There are 14 residues in the CDR3. This chain's CDR3 is CASSLRENTGELFF. CDR3 in DNA: TGTGCCAGCAGCCTGAGGGAGAACACCGGGGAGCTGTTTTTT.

The table lists this clone with a count of one. The chain carries TRBV30 and TRBJ1-2; 7 positions match TRBD1. This CDR3 spans 14 amino acids. Germline CDR1 and CDR2: GTSNPN and SVGIG (reference sequence). V gave up 1 base and J gave up 4 bases; unmatched junction bases: 6. CDR3 nucleotides: TGTGCCTGGAGTGCAGGGGGTTCCATCTATGGCTACACCTTC. This sequence encodes CAWSAGGSIYGYTF.

The chain links TRBV30 to TRBJ1-3, with a tentative D call TRBD1 (5 bases). The CDR3 is made up of 17 amino acids. The V gene lost 4 bases and the J gene lost 0 bases, with 19 bases spanning the gap. Germline V lookup: CDR1 GTSNPN, CDR2 SVGIG (reference sequence). CDR3 in amino acids: CAWMPDGGGGSGNTIYF. In nucleotides, the CDR3 is TGTGCCTGGATGCCAGACGGTGGGGGGGGCTCTGGAAACACCATATATTTT. The whole variable domain, remainder taken from reference TRBV30 and TRBJ1-3, is SQTIHQWPATLVQPVGSPLSLECTVEGTSNPNLYWYRQAAGRGLQLLFYSVGIGQISSEVPQNLSASRPQDRQFILSSKKLLLSDSGFYLCAWMPDGGGGSGNTIYFGEGSWLTVV.

The table lists this clone with a count of one. The rearrangement joins TRBV30 to TRBJ1-2, with a weak D call TRBD1 (5 bases). The CDR3 consists of 13 residues. The germline gives CDR1 GTSNPN, CDR2 SVGIG (reference sequence). V lost 6 bases, J lost 1 base, and 12 bases lay in between. This CDR3 reads CACRVSLNYGYTF. The CDR3 coding sequence is TGTGCCTGCAGGGTTAGCCTTAACTATGGCTACACCTTC.

V and J are TRBV3-1 (or the pseudogene TRBV3-2) and TRBJ1-1, with D perhaps TRBD1 (6 bases). Germline V gives CDR1 LGHDT, CDR2 YNNKEL (reference sequence). CDR3 length: 16 residues. V lost 5 bases and J 3 bases, leaving 19 bases between the germline ends. For the CDR3, the DNA is TGTGCCAGCAGCTCCGGACAGAGAGTCGCTTACACTGAAGCTTTCTTT. Translated: CASSSGQRVAYTEAFF.

The chain carries TRBV11-3 and TRBJ2-1, with no clear D. V lost 2 bases and J 9 bases, leaving 8 bases between the germline ends. CDR3 size: 12 residues. Germline V gives CDR1 SGHNT, CDR2 YENEEA. In nucleotides, the CDR3 is TGTGCCAGCAGCTTAAATACCGGTGAGCAGTTCTTC. As protein: CASSLNTGEQFF.

This chain joins TRBV29-1 and TRBJ2-5; 9 positions agree with TRBD2. Trimming at V came to 7 bases and at J to 5 bases, leaving 11 bases not matched to a gene. The CDR3 extends over 14 amino acids. Germline values: CDR1 SQVTM, CDR2 ANQGSEA. CDR3 bases: TGCAGCGCCAGAAAGCGGGGGGCCGCTGAGACCCAGTACTTC. This translates into CSARKRGAAETQYF.

V is TRBV27 and J is TRBJ2-5; TRBD2 matches at 11 bases. The V segment lost 11 bases and the J segment 4 bases; nucleotides outside the gene matches: 15. CDR1 MNHEY and CDR2 SMNVEV come from the germline V gene (reference sequence). The CDR3 is 16 residues long. DNA for the CDR3: TGTGCCTGCGCTCCCAAGGGACTAGCGGTGGGAGAGACCCAGTACTTC. Translated: CACAPKGLAVGETQYF.

This chain joins TRBV19 and TRBJ1-1; the D is unclear. Germline V gene data show CDR1 as LNHDA and CDR2 as SQIVND (reference sequence). The CDR3 is 15 residues long. Trimming removed 8 bases from V and 0 bases from J, with 16 bases in between. The CDR3 nucleotides read TGTGCCAGTCGTGGGCAGGATTACATGAACACTGAAGCTTTCTTT. Encoded protein: CASRGQDYMNTEAFF.

The chain joins TRBV5-5 to TRBJ1-1, with 8 bases identical to TRBD1. CDR3 length equals 18 residues. From germline, CDR1 is SGHKS and CDR2 YYEKEE (reference sequence). J gave up 0 bases and V 0 bases, and 10 bases lay outside the gene matches. This CDR3 is CASSLGTGYANMNTEAFF. The CDR3 DNA reads TGTGCCAGCAGCTTGGGGACAGGGTACGCTAACATGAACACTGAAGCTTTCTTT.

The rearrangement joins TRBV2 to TRBJ1-1, with TRBD1 identical over 8 bases. Germline lookup yields CDR1 SNHLY and CDR2 FYNNEI. The CDR3 consists of 15 residues. J lost 3 bases, V lost 6 bases, and 9 bases had no gene match. The CDR3: CASSFLHRGDTEAFF. The CDR3 region has the DNA TGTGCCAGCAGCTTTCTCCACAGGGGGGACACTGAAGCTTTCTTT.

The rearrangement joins TRBV30 to TRBJ2-2; D not resolved. The length of the CDR3 is 14 residues. V shed 0 bases and J shed 0 bases, with 5 bases lying between them. CDR1 is GTSNPN and CDR2 is SVGIG in the germline V gene (reference sequence). The CDR3 loop reads CAWSVSSNTGELFF. The CDR3 coding sequence is TGTGCCTGGAGTGTATCATCGAACACCGGGGAGCTGTTTTTT.

The V call is TRBV2, the J call TRBJ2-2; D is unclear. This CDR3 is 12 amino acids long. Trimming stripped 5 bases from V and 7 bases from J, with 8 bases between. Germline CDR1 and CDR2: SNHLY and FYNNEI. CDR3 DNA sequence: TGTGCCAGCAGTCGGCCAGGCGGGGAGCTGTTTTTT. Amino acids: CASSRPGGELFF.

This rearrangement joins TRBV5-4 to TRBJ1-3; D is unclear. The V end lost 4 bases, the J end lost 3 bases, and 11 bases lay between the germline ends. This CDR3 is 14 amino acids long. CDR1 and CDR2 from the germline V gene are SGHNT and YYREEE (reference sequence). The CDR3 reads CASSLPGFGNTIYF. Written as DNA, the CDR3 is TGTGCCAGCAGCCTCCCCGGGTTTGGAAACACCATATATTTT.

This clone was detected a few times. The chain is built from TRBV15 and TRBJ1-3, with TRBD1 matching 7 bases. Per the germline V gene, CDR1 is LNHNV and CDR2 is YYDKDF (reference sequence). This CDR3 is 17 amino acids long. After removal of 1 base from V and 8 bases from J, the junction contained 14 bases not matched to a gene. CDR3 amino acids: CATSRVRRQGRMDTIYF. DNA for the CDR3: TGTGCCACCAGCAGAGTTAGGAGACAGGGTCGCATGGACACCATATATTTT.

The genes are TRBV28 and TRBJ1-3; no clear D gene. Germline V lookup: CDR1 MDHEN, CDR2 SYDVKM. This CDR3 contains 16 residues. This CDR3 is CGSTSLRGNWGNTIYF. The CDR3 DNA reads TGTGGCAGTACTTCCCTACGGGGAAATTGGGGAAACACCATATATTTT. Using reference TRBV28 and TRBJ1-3 for the parts outside the CDR3, the full variable domain is DVKVTQSSRYLVKRTGEKVFLECVQDMDHENMFWYRQDPGLGLRLIYFSYDVKMKEKGDIPEGYSVSREKKERFSLILESASTNQTSMYLCGSTSLRGNWGNTIYFGEGSWLTVV.

The chain links TRBV29-1 to TRBJ1-1; D is undetermined. V lost 4 bases, J lost 3 bases, and 6 bases lay in between. The CDR3 totals 11 residues. Germline V gene data show CDR1 as SQVTM and CDR2 as ANQGSEA. CDR3 protein: CSVGSYTEAFF. CDR3 nucleotides: TGCAGCGTTGGGAGTTACACTGAAGCTTTCTTT.

This clone came up many times. The chain is built from TRBV2 and TRBJ1-3, with 8 bases matching TRBD1. The CDR3 runs to 15 residues. CDR1 SNHLY and CDR2 FYNNEI come from the germline V gene. V lost 2 bases, J lost 4 bases, and 4 bases stayed unmatched. The CDR3 DNA follows: TGTGCCAGCAGTGAAAACAGGGGGATCGGAAACACCATATATTTT. Amino acids: CASSENRGIGNTIYF. The complete variable domain, with remaining parts taken from reference TRBV2 and TRBJ1-3, reads EPEVTQTPSHQVTQMGQEVILRCVPISNHLYFYWYRQILGQKVEFLVSFYNNEISEKSEIFDDQFSVERPDGSNFTLKIRSTKLEDSAMYFCASSENRGIGNTIYFGEGSWLTVV.

This chain uses TRBV6-6 with TRBJ1-1; 7 bases align to TRBD1. The ends lost 5 bases at V and 5 bases at J; junction bases unmatched: 14. The CDR3 runs to 16 residues. Per germline, CDR1 MNHNY and CDR2 SVGAGI (reference sequence). CDR3 loop: CASSRPTDRVGTEAFF. CDR3 bases: TGTGCCAGCAGTCGACCTACCGACAGGGTAGGGACTGAAGCTTTCTTT.

This clone was seen a few times. The rearrangement joins TRBV5-1 to TRBJ1-1; the D gene is possibly TRBD1 (5 bases). Per the germline V gene, CDR1 is SGHRS and CDR2 is YFSETQ. The CDR3 spans 14 residues. V lost 2 bases to trimming and J lost 2 bases, with 10 bases between them. The CDR3 nucleotides read TGCGCCAGCAGCTTCCAAGACAGCAACACTGAAGCTTTCTTT. It translates to CASSFQDSNTEAFF. Variable domain in full (rest from reference TRBV5-1 and TRBJ1-1): KAGVTQTPRYLIKTRGQQVTLSCSPISGHRSVSWYQQTPGQGLQFLFEYFSETQRNKGNFPGRFSGRQFSNSRSEMNVSTLELGDSALYLCASSFQDSNTEAFFGQGTRLTVV.